This T cell receptor beta chain is drawn from a study of cytomegalovirus exposure and HLA in healthy donors. On the study more broadly: Around 80 million unique TCRs from HLA-typed donors were held in an early data release. General study points: Rare TCR sequences predominated, though certain public TCRs were found in many donors. In vitro experiments confirmed that a few CMV-associated chains were specific for CMV antigens. A later analysis reportedly found that, within productive TCRs, an Asian-associated ancestry cluster had fewer N-insertions than the mean observed across the roughly 630 donors.

In its sample, this clone was seen once. Its target is not known. This CDR3 has 13 amino acids. V lost 3 bases and J lost 5, with 10 bases in between. Germline V gene sequence: CDR1 SNHLY, CDR2 FYNNEI. 13 Jbeta primers and 60 Vbeta primers were used for the PCR. Assay used: immunoSEQ multiplex PCR; TCRdb lists only in-frame clones, some missing. The sample includes roughly 190,000 clones, more than 65% of them seen just once. The J gene is TRBJ2-5, the V gene TRBV2, with D perhaps TRBD1 (5 bases). The source is a female donor in good health and CMV-seronegative. Input material: PBMCs. CDR3 DNA sequence: TGTGCCAGCAGTGACAGGGCACGGGAGACCCAGTACTTC. It specifies CASSDRARETQYF. Looking up the rest from reference TRBV2 and TRBJ2-5 gives the full variable domain: EPEVTQTPSHQVTQMGQEVILRCVPISNHLYFYWYRQILGQKVEFLVSFYNNEISEKSEIFDDQFSVERPDGSNFTLKIRSTKLEDSAMYFCASSDRARETQYFGPGTRLLVL.